A single T cell receptor beta chain is shown here with its context. These data come from a study of blood T cell repertoires in COVID-19. Study as a whole: Donors in the United States, Italy and Spain gave samples during acute or convalescent COVID-19. T cells, B-cell-depleted T cells, or PBMCs supplied cDNA or gDNA.

In the source study's methods: Counts of nucleated cells, estimated from reference gene primer amplification, were obtained. Sequencing used immunoSEQ multiplex PCR; TCRdb keeps in-frame clones, though not all of them. V, J and clone size reflect that table, while D and trimming were determined from the DNA. The sample has 200,000 to 250,000 clones; about 78% are singletons. CDR3 size: 16 residues. Germline V gene sequence: CDR1 MNHNS, CDR2 SASEGT. Trimming took 4 bases from V and 6 from J; bases not matched to a gene: 9. This clonotype was obtained from a woman aged 65 to 85 with acute or convalescent COVID-19. This rearrangement joins TRBV6-1 to TRBJ2-5; TRBD2 aligns across 12 bases. Sequenced: peripheral blood. CDR3 bases: TGTGCCAGCAGTGTCTCCTCTAGCGGGGGGGAACAGACCCAGTACTTC. Encoded protein: CASSVSSSGGEQTQYF.